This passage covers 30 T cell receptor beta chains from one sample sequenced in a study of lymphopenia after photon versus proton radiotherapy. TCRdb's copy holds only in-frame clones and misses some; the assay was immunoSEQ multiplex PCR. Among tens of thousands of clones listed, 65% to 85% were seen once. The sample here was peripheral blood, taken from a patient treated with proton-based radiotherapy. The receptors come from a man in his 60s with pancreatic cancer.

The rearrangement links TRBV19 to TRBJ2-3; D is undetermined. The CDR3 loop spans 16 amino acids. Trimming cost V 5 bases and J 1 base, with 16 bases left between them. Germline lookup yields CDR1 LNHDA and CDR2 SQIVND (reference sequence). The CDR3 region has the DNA TGTGCCAGTAGTCTGATTCCGGGTCTAGGCACAGATACGCAGTATTTT. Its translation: CASSLIPGLGTDTQYF.

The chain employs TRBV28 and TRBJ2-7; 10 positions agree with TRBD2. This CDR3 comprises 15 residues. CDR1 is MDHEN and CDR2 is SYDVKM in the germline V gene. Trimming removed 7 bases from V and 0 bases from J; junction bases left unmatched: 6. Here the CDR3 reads CASTNSGRPSYEQYF. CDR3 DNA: TGTGCCAGCACTAATAGCGGGAGGCCCTCCTACGAGCAGTACTTC.

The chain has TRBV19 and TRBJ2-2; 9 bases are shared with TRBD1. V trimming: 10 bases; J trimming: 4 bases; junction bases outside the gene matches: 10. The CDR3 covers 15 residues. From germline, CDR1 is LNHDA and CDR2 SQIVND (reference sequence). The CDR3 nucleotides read TGTGCCACCTCTATCGAGACAGGGGGCACCGGGGAGCTGTTTTTT. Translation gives CATSIETGGTGELFF.

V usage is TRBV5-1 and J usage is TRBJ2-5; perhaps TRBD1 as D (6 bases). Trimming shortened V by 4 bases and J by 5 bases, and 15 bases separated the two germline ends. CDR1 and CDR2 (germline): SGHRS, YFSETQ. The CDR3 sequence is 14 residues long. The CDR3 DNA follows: TGCGCCAGCAGCGTCCGACAGGTTGGGGAGACCCAGTACTTC. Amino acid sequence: CASSVRQVGETQYF.

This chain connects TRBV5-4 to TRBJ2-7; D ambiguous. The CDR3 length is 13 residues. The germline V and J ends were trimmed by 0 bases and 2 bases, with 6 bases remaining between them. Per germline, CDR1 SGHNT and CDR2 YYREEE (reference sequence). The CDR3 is CASSLDGTYEQYF. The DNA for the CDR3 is TGTGCCAGCAGCTTGGACGGAACCTACGAGCAGTACTTC.

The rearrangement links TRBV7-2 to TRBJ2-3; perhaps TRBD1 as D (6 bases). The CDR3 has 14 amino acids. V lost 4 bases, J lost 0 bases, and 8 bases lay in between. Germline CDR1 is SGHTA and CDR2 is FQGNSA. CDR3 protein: CASSYRVSTDTQYF. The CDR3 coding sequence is TGTGCCAGCAGCTACAGGGTTAGCACAGATACGCAGTATTTT. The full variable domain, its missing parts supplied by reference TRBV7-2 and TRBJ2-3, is GAGVSQSPSNKVTEKGKDVELRCDPISGHTALYWYRQSLGQGLEFLIYFQGNSAPDKSGLPSDRFSAERTGGSVSTLTIQRTQQEDSAVYLCASSYRVSTDTQYFGPGTRLTVL.

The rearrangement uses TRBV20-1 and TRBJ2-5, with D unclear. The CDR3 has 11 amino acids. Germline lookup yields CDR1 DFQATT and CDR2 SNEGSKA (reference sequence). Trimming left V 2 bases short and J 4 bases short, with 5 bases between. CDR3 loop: CSARKSETQYF. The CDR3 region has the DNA TGCAGTGCTAGAAAATCAGAGACCCAGTACTTC.

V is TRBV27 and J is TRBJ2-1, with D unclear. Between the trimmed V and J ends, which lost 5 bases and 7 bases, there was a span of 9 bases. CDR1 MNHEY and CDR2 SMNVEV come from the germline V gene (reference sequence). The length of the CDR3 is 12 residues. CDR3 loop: CASSNWANEQFF. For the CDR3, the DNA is TGTGCCAGCAGTAACTGGGCGAATGAGCAGTTCTTC.

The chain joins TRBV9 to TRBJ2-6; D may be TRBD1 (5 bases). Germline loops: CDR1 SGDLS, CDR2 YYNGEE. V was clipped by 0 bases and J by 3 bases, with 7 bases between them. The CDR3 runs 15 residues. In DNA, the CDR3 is TGTGCCAGCAGCGTAGACAGGTTTGGGGCCAACGTCCTGACTTTC. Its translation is CASSVDRFGANVLTF.

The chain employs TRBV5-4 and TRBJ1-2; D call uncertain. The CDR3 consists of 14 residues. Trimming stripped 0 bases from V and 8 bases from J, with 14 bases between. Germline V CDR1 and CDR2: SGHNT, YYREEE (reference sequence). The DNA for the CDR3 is TGTGCCAGCAGCTTGGGACATCTCCCAAGGGGCTACACCTTC. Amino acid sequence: CASSLGHLPRGYTF.

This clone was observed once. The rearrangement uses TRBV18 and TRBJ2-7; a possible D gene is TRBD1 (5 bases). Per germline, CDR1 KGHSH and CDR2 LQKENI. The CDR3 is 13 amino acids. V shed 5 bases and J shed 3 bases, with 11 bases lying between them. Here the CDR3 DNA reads TGTGCCAGCTCAATGAACAGGAACTACGAGCAGTACTTC. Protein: CASSMNRNYEQYF.

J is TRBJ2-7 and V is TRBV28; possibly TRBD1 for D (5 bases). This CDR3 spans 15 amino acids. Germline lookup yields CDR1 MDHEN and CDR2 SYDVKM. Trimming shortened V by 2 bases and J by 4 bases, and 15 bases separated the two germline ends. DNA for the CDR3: TGTGCCAGCAGTTTAACGGGCCAGGGTATTTACGAGCAGTACTTC. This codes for CASSLTGQGIYEQYF.

CDR3 sequence (DNA): TGTGCCACCGGCGAGGGTTCCTGGAATGAGCAGTTCTTC. It codes for CATGEGSWNEQFF. The J gene is TRBJ2-1, the V gene TRBV15; possible D gene TRBD2, 5 bases. The germline CDR1 and CDR2 sequences are LNHNV and YYDKDF (reference sequence). This CDR3 has 13 amino acids. V was cut by 8 bases and J by 7 bases, with 15 bases left in between.

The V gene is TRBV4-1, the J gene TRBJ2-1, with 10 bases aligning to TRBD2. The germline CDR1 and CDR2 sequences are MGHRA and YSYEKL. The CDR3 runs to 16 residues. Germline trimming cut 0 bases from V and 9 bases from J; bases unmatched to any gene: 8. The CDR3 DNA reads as TGCGCCAGCAGCCAAGAAGGGTCGCTAGCGGGAGTTGAGCAGTTCTTC. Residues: CASSQEGSLAGVEQFF.

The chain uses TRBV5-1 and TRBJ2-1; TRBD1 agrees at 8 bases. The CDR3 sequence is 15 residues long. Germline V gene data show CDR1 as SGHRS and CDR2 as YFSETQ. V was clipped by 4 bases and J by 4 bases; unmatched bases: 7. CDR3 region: CASSLQGAFYNEQFF. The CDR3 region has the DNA TGCGCCAGCAGCCTCCAGGGGGCATTTTACAATGAGCAGTTCTTC. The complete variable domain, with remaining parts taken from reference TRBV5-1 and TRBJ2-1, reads KAGVTQTPRYLIKTRGQQVTLSCSPISGHRSVSWYQQTPGQGLQFLFEYFSETQRNKGNFPGRFSGRQFSNSRSEMNVSTLELGDSALYLCASSLQGAFYNEQFFGPGTRLTVL.

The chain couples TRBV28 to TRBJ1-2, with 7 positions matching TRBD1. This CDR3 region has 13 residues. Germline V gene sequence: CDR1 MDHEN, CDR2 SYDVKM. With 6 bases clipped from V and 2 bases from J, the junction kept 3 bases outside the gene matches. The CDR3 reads CASSRDSNYGYTF. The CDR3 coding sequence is TGTGCCAGCAGCCGGGACAGCAACTATGGCTACACCTTC.

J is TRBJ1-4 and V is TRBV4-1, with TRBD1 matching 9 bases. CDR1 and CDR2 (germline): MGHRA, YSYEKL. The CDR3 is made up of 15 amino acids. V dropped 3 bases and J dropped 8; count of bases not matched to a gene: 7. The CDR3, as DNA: TGCGCCAGCAGCCAGACCGGGACAGGGCCCGAAAAACTGTTTTTT. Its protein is CASSQTGTGPEKLFF.

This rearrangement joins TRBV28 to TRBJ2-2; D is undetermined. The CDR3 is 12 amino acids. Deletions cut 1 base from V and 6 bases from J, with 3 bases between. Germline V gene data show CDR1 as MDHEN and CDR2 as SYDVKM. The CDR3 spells CASSLLPGELFF. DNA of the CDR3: TGTGCCAGCAGTTTATTACCCGGGGAGCTGTTTTTT.

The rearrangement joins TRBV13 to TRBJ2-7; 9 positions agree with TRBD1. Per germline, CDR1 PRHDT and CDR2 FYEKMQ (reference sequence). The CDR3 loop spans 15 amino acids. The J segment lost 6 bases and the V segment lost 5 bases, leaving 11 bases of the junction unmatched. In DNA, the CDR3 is TGTGCCAGCAGCCACGACAGGGGGGGTTTTGGCGAGCAGTACTTC. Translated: CASSHDRGGFGEQYF.

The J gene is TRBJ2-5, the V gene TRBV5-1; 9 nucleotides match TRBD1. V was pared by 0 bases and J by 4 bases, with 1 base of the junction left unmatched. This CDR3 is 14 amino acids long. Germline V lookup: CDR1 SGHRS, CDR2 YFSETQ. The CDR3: CASSLVTGGETQYF. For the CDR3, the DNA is TGCGCCAGCAGCTTGGTGACAGGGGGAGAGACCCAGTACTTC.

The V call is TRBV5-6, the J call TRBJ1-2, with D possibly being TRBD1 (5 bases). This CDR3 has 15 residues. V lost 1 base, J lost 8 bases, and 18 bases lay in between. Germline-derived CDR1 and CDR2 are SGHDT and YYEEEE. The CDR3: CASSLRRWTQGGYTF. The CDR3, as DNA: TGTGCCAGCAGCTTGAGGAGGTGGACTCAGGGAGGCTACACCTTC.

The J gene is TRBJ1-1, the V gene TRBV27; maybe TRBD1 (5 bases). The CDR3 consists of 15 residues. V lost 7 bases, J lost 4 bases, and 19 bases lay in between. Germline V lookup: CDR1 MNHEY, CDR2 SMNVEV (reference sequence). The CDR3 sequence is CASTPSRHQGTEAFF. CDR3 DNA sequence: TGTGCCAGCACCCCCTCGCGACACCAGGGCACTGAAGCTTTCTTT.

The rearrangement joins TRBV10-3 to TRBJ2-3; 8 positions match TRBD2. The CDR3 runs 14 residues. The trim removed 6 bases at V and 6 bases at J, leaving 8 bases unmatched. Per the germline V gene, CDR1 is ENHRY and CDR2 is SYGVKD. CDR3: CAISYDSGSDTQYF. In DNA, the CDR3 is TGTGCCATCAGCTATGACAGCGGGAGCGATACGCAGTATTTT.

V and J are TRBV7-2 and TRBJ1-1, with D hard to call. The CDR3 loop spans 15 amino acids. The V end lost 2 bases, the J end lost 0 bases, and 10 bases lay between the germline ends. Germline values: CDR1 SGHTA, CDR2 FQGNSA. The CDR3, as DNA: TGTGCCAGCAGCTTACTCCACACGGTGAACACTGAAGCTTTCTTT. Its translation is CASSLLHTVNTEAFF.

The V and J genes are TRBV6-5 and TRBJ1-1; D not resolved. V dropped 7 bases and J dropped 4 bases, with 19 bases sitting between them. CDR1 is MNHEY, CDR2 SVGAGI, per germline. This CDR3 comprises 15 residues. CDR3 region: CASTPTATLPTEAFF. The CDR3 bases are TGTGCCAGCACACCGACCGCGACCCTGCCCACTGAAGCTTTCTTT.

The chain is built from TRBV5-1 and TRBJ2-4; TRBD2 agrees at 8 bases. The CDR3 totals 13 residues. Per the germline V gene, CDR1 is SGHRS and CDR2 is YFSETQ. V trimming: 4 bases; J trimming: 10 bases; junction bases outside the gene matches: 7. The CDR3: CASSKLGGDIQYF. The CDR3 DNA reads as TGCGCCAGCAGCAAACTCGGGGGGGATATTCAGTACTTC.

CDR3 loop: CATDSNEKLFF. Written as DNA, the CDR3 is TGTGCCACCGACAGCAATGAAAAACTGTTTTTT. V is TRBV28 and J is TRBJ1-4; D is perhaps TRBD1 (5 bases). The CDR3 runs to 11 residues. Germline loops: CDR1 MDHEN, CDR2 SYDVKM. V lost 10 bases to trimming and J lost 5 bases, with 8 bases between them.

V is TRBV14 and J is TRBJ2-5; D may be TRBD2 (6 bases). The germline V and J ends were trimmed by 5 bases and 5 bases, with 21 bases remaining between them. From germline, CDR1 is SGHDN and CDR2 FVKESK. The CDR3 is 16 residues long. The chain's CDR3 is CASSARLEWARETQYF. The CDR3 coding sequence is TGTGCCAGCAGCGCGCGACTAGAATGGGCAAGGGAGACCCAGTACTTC. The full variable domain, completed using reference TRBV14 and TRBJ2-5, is EAGVTQFPSHSVIEKGQTVTLRCDPISGHDNLYWYRRVMGKEIKFLLHFVKESKQDESGMPNNRFLAERTGGTYSTLKVQPAELEDSGVYFCASSARLEWARETQYFGPGTRLLVL.

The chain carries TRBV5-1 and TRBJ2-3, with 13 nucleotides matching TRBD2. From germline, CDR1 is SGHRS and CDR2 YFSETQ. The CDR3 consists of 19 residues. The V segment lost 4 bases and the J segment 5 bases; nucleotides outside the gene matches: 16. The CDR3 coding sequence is TGCGCCAGCAGCACGGGACTAGCGGGACCTAAACCTATCCTAGATACGCAGTATTTT. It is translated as CASSTGLAGPKPILDTQYF.

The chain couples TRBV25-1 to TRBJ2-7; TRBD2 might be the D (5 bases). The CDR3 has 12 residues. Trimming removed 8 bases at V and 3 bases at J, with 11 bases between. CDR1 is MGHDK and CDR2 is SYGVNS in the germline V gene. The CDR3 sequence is CASRGLDYEQYF. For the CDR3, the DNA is TGTGCCAGCCGCGGACTGGACTACGAGCAGTACTTC.